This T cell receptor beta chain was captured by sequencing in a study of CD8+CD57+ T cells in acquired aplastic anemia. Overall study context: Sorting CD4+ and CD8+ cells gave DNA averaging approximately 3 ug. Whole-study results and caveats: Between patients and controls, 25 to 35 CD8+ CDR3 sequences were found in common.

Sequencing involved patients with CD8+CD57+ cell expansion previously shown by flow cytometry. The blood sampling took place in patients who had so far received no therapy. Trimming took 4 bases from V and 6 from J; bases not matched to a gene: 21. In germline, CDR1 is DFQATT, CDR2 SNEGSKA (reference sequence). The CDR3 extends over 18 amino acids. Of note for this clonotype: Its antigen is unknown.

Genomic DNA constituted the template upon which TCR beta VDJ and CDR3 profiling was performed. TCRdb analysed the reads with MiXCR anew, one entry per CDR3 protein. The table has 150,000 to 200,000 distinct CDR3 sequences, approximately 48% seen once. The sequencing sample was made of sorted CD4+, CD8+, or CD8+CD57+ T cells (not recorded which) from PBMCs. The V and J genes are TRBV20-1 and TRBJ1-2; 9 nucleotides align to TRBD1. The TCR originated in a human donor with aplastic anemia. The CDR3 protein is CSANPRGGANRGRNGYTF. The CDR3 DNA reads TGCAGTGCTAACCCCAGGGGAGGGGCCAACAGGGGGCGGAATGGCTACACCTTC.